Each of the 29 T cell receptor beta chains below was sequenced from the same sample in a study of T cells in Graves' hyperthyroidism and ophthalmopathy. Researchers took RNA transcripts and amplified the TCR beta CDR3 regions from them. The HTBI set primed first-round TCR CDR3 RT-PCR. TCRdb reprocessed the multiplex PCR reads via MiXCR and lists one record per CDR3 protein. The data hold roughly 740,000 distinct CDR3 sequences, with roughly 15% observed a single time. Specimen: blood. These receptors originate from a man younger than 35 with Graves' hyperthyroidism.

The rearrangement uses TRBV29-1 and TRBJ1-1; tentative D call: TRBD1 (5 bases). The CDR3 totals 11 residues. Trimming removed 3 bases at V and 9 bases at J, with 11 bases between. Germline values: CDR1 SQVTM, CDR2 ANQGSEA. As DNA, the CDR3 is TGCAGCGTTGATCCCAGGGCTCAAGCTTTCTTT. This codes for CSVDPRAQAFF.

In this sample, this clonotype turned up a few times. The chain links TRBV20-1 to TRBJ2-7; the match to TRBD2 covers 10 bases. The CDR3 is made up of 13 amino acids. CDR1 and CDR2 (germline): DFQATT, SNEGSKA (reference sequence). V dropped 5 bases and J dropped 3; count of bases not matched to a gene: 4. CDR3 amino acids: CSAPSGGFYEQYF. The CDR3 nucleotides are TGCAGTGCTCCTAGCGGGGGCTTCTACGAGCAGTACTTC.

This clonotype was detected only a few times. V usage is TRBV20-1 and J usage is TRBJ2-1; D perhaps matches TRBD2 (5 bases). Germline values: CDR1 DFQATT, CDR2 SNEGSKA (reference sequence). Trimming removed 1 base from V and 12 bases from J, with 16 bases in between. The CDR3 length is 13 residues. CDR3 sequence (DNA): TGCAGTGCTAGAGGTCTGAGCAGAAGCGGGCAGTTCTTC. It codes for CSARGLSRSGQFF.

The V and J genes are TRBV5-1 and TRBJ1-2; tentative D call: TRBD1 (5 bases). The CDR3 runs 14 residues. Germline V gene data show CDR1 as SGHRS and CDR2 as YFSETQ. V lost 1 base and J lost 2, with 9 bases in between. The CDR3 loop reads CASSLISGNYGYTF. CDR3 coding DNA: TGCGCCAGCAGCTTGATTTCAGGGAACTATGGCTACACCTTC.

This clonotype has just a few counts. The chain recombines TRBV5-1 with TRBJ2-7; D is unclear. V lost 5 bases and J 7 bases, leaving 10 bases between the germline ends. This CDR3 spans 11 amino acids. CDR1 is SGHRS, CDR2 YFSETQ, per germline. CDR3 sequence (DNA): TGCGCCAGCAGTATTGATGGTGAGCAGTACTTC. Its translation: CASSIDGEQYF.

This chain connects TRBV19 to TRBJ1-1; D perhaps matches TRBD1 (6 bases). Trimming stripped 0 bases from V and 4 bases from J, with 9 bases between. Germline CDR1 is LNHDA and CDR2 is SQIVND (reference sequence). CDR3 size: 14 residues. CDR3 sequence (DNA): TGTGCCAGTAGTATAGAACAGGGCTCCACTGAAGCTTTCTTT. Translation: CASSIEQGSTEAFF.

This clonotype has more than one count but fewer than ten. At one boundary the junction diverges from the germline segment, which might be a read error. V is TRBV7-9 and J is TRBJ2-5; D ambiguous. The germline gives CDR1 SEHNR, CDR2 FQNEAQ (reference sequence). The CDR3 runs 14 residues. CDR3 residues: CASSQDLGAETQYF. The CDR3 coding sequence is TGCGCCAGCAGCCAAGATCTCGGAGCAGAGACCCAGTACTTC. The whole variable domain, filled in from reference TRBV7-9 and TRBJ2-5, reads DTGVSQNPRHKITKRGQNVTFRCDPISEHNRLYWYRQTLGQGPEFLTYFQNEAQLEKSRLLSDRFSAERPKGSFSTLEIQRTEQGDSAMYLCASSQDLGAETQYFGPGTRLLVL.

This clonotype was observed many times. CDR3 sequence reads: CASSSGQVNEKLFF. In DNA form, the CDR3 reads TGTGCCAGCAGCTCGGGACAGGTTAATGAAAAACTGTTTTTT. The chain has TRBV11-2 and TRBJ1-4; 8 bases map to TRBD1. This CDR3 region has 14 residues. Germline CDR1 SGHAT, CDR2 FQNNGV. V was clipped by 4 bases and J by 4 bases; unmatched bases: 2.

At least ten counts were recorded for this clonotype. The CDR3 coding sequence is TGCAGTGCTAGAGGATTCAGCAACACTGAAGCTTTCTTT. Encoded protein: CSARGFSNTEAFF. V is TRBV20-1 and J is TRBJ1-1, with unresolved D. Deletions cut 1 base from V and 2 bases from J, with 8 bases between. Germline V lookup: CDR1 DFQATT, CDR2 SNEGSKA (reference sequence). The length of the CDR3 is 13 residues.

This clonotype came up many times. This CDR3 reads CANSSWTSNRYGNYEQYF. CDR3 DNA: TGTGCCAATTCAAGTTGGACTAGCAATCGTTACGGAAACTACGAGCAGTACTTC. The chain uses TRBV18 and TRBJ2-7; 8 nucleotides align to TRBD2. This CDR3 comprises 18 residues. The V gene's germline CDR1 is KGHSH and CDR2 LQKENI. J gave up 3 bases and V 10 bases, and 23 bases lay outside the gene matches.

This clonotype has a handful of counts. The DNA for the CDR3 is TGTGCCAGCAACCCTCAGGGGGCTGCTAATGAAAAACTGTTTTTT. Residues: CASNPQGAANEKLFF. The chain links TRBV2 to TRBJ1-4; 8 bases are shared with TRBD1. Germline V gene lookup returns CDR1 SNHLY and CDR2 FYNNEI. The J segment lost 3 bases and the V segment lost 7 bases, leaving 7 bases of the junction unmatched. The CDR3 loop spans 15 amino acids.

This clonotype was detected only a few times. The chain links TRBV6-1 to TRBJ2-3; possibly TRBD1 or TRBD2 for D (5 bases each). V was clipped by 5 bases and J by 6 bases, with 12 bases between them. The germline V gene has CDR1 MNHNS and CDR2 SASEGT. This CDR3 is built from 13 residues. CDR3 nucleotide sequence: TGTGCCAGCAGTTTGAGGGGAGAGGATACGCAGTATTTT. Its protein product is CASSLRGEDTQYF.

The rearrangement joins TRBV20-1 to TRBJ1-2; TRBD1 agrees at 12 bases. Germline trimming cut 5 bases from V and 8 bases from J; bases unmatched to any gene: 15. The germline gives CDR1 DFQATT, CDR2 SNEGSKA (reference sequence). This CDR3 is built from 16 residues. In DNA form, the CDR3 reads TGCAGTGCTTTATCCGGGACAGGGGGCTTTAAGCAGGGCTACACCTTC. The encoded protein is CSALSGTGGFKQGYTF.

As to this clonotype: With a much larger clone just one base away, this may be a read error. Likely a read error: the CDR3 ends without its conserved phenylalanine or tryptophan. The chain carries TRBV28 and TRBJ2-5, with D unresolved. V shed 3 bases and J shed 7 bases, with 12 bases lying between them. The germline V gene encodes CDR1 MDHEN and CDR2 SYDVKM. This CDR3 spans 13 amino acids. The CDR3 is CASSLRWAGTQYC. CDR3 sequence (DNA): TGTGCCAGCAGTTTGAGGTGGGCAGGGACCCAGTACTGC.

This clonotype has only a few counts. In DNA form, the CDR3 reads TGCGCCAGCAGGCAATCCCCGACAGCGGGAGCAGATACGCAGTATTTT. This gives the protein CASRQSPTAGADTQYF. The rearrangement uses TRBV4-1 and TRBJ2-3, with TRBD2 matching 8 bases. Germline-derived CDR1 and CDR2 are MGHRA and YSYEKL. The CDR3 spans 16 residues. Losses at the gene ends were 6 bases for V and 4 bases for J; bases not matched to a gene: 12.

This clonotype was seen a handful of times. The J gene is TRBJ2-3, the V gene TRBV29-1; 10 bases fit TRBD2. Trimming cost V 0 bases and J 7 bases; bases outside gene matches: 7. Germline assignment: CDR1 SQVTM and CDR2 ANQGSEA. The length of the CDR3 is 15 residues. The CDR3 loop is CSVEEQRGGLNTQYF. DNA for the CDR3: TGCAGCGTTGAAGAACAGCGGGGGGGACTAAATACGCAGTATTTT.

The sample holds a few counts of this clonotype. The chain is built from TRBV20-1 and TRBJ1-1, with TRBD1 matching 11 bases. Trimming at V came to 3 bases and at J to 3 bases, leaving 3 bases not matched to a gene. The CDR3 totals 14 residues. Germline V CDR1 and CDR2: DFQATT, SNEGSKA (reference sequence). The CDR3 coding sequence is TGCAGTGCTAGTCGGGGACAGGGGGACACTGAAGCTTTCTTT. Protein: CSASRGQGDTEAFF.

The chain uses TRBV6-2 or TRBV6-3 and TRBJ2-6; possibly TRBD1 for D (6 bases). This CDR3 has 16 amino acids. Between the trimmed V and J ends, which lost 5 bases and 2 bases, there was a span of 13 bases. The germline gives CDR1 MNHEY, CDR2 SVGEGT. Written as DNA, the CDR3 is TGTGCCAGCAGTAACCTCCACAGGGCTGGGGCCAACGTCCTGACTTTC. Protein: CASSNLHRAGANVLTF.

The table lists this clonotype with a count of one. The CDR3 ends on some other residue instead of the conserved phenylalanine or tryptophan, so this is likely a read error. The rearrangement uses TRBV28 and TRBJ2-5, with 10 positions matching TRBD1. Per the germline V gene, CDR1 is MDHEN and CDR2 is SYDVKM. V lost 6 bases and J lost 3; bases outside the gene matches: 7. This CDR3 spans 15 amino acids. CDR3 in amino acids: CASSWAGTGEETQYL. CDR3 nucleotides: TGTGCCAGCAGCTGGGCCGGGACAGGGGAAGAGACCCAGTACCTC.

The chain carries TRBV9 and TRBJ2-1, with D possibly TRBD1 on 7 matching bases. V gave up 0 bases and J gave up 4 bases, with 11 bases separating them. The CDR3 is 15 amino acids. Per the germline V gene, CDR1 is SGDLS and CDR2 is YYNGEE. This CDR3 reads CASSVEEGAYNEQFF. In DNA, the CDR3 is TGTGCCAGCAGCGTAGAGGAGGGGGCTTACAATGAGCAGTTCTTC.

The sample holds many counts of this clonotype. The V gene is TRBV5-8, the J gene TRBJ1-4, with TRBD1 matching over 10 bases. V gave up 2 bases and J gave up 4 bases; unmatched junction bases: 8. The CDR3 has 17 amino acids. Per the germline V gene, CDR1 is SGHTS and CDR2 is YDEGEE. CDR3 in amino acids: CASSFTGTGAFNEKLFF. As DNA, the CDR3 is TGTGCCAGCAGCTTCACCGGGACAGGGGCATTTAATGAAAAACTGTTTTTT. Drawing the rest from reference TRBV5-8 and TRBJ1-4, the complete variable domain is EAGVTQSPTHLIKTRGQQATLRCSPISGHTSVYWYQQALGLGLQFLLWYDEGEERNRGNFPPRFSGRQFPNYSSELNVNALELEDSALYLCASSFTGTGAFNEKLFFGSGTQLSVL.

This clonotype was seen many times. The rearrangement links TRBV6-5 to TRBJ2-2, with D maybe TRBD2 (5 bases). Trimming removed 0 bases from V and 5 bases from J, with 7 bases in between. The V gene's germline CDR1 is MNHEY and CDR2 SVGAGI. The CDR3 spans 14 residues. The DNA for the CDR3 is TGTGCCAGCAGTTACTCGCCGGGGACCGGGGAGCTGTTTTTT. As protein: CASSYSPGTGELFF.

The genes are TRBV5-1 and TRBJ2-7, with 9 bases that match TRBD2. The CDR3 is made up of 16 amino acids. The germline CDR1 and CDR2 sequences are SGHRS and YFSETQ. V was clipped by 4 bases and J by 0 bases; unmatched bases: 8. In DNA form, the CDR3 reads TGCGCCAGCAGCGCTCGGACTAGCGCGACCTCCTACGAGCAGTACTTC. It translates to CASSARTSATSYEQYF.

This chain links TRBV19 with TRBJ1-1, with D tentatively TRBD1 (5 bases). The V and J ends lost 7 bases and 4 bases respectively, with 19 bases between them. The CDR3 has 15 amino acids. CDR1 is LNHDA, CDR2 SQIVND, per germline (reference sequence). The CDR3 is CASTMNHGGGTEAFF. The DNA for the CDR3 is TGTGCCAGTACCATGAATCATGGGGGGGGCACTGAAGCTTTCTTT.

The chain has TRBV20-1 and TRBJ2-6; 11 nucleotides align to TRBD2. The CDR3 is made up of 19 amino acids. CDR1 is DFQATT, CDR2 SNEGSKA, per germline (reference sequence). V gave up 6 bases and J gave up 1 base; unmatched junction bases: 14. CDR3 bases: TGCAGTGCAGGGGGGCGTAGCGGGAGGGCCAAGTCTGGGGCCAACGTCCTGACTTTC. Translation gives CSAGGRSGRAKSGANVLTF.

Of note for this clonotype: Since a much larger clone is just one base distant, this may be a read error. The chain employs TRBV12-3 or TRBV12-4 and TRBJ2-1; D not certain. The CDR3 loop spans 12 amino acids. The V gene lost 5 bases and the J gene lost 10 bases, with 12 bases spanning the gap. The CDR3 here is CASSKRQGEQFF. The CDR3, as DNA: TGTGCCAGCAGTAAGAGACAAGGCGAGCAGTTCTTC.

This chain uses TRBV7-2 with TRBJ2-5; the D gene is possibly TRBD2 (6 bases). CDR1 and CDR2 (germline): SGHTA, FQGNSA. Trimming shortened V by 1 base and J by 4 bases, and 13 bases separated the two germline ends. This CDR3 contains 15 residues. The CDR3 bases are TGTGCCAGCAGCTTAGAACGTGGAGGGAGAGAGACCCAGTACTTC. Amino acid sequence: CASSLERGGRETQYF. The variable domain in full, with the rest retrieved from reference TRBV7-2 and TRBJ2-5, is GAGVSQSPSNKVTEKGKDVELRCDPISGHTALYWYRQSLGQGLEFLIYFQGNSAPDKSGLPSDRFSAERTGGSVSTLTIQRTQQEDSAVYLCASSLERGGRETQYFGPGTRLLVL.

Ten or more counts support this clonotype. The chain recombines TRBV6-1 with TRBJ1-1; 9 nucleotides align to TRBD1. CDR1 is MNHNS and CDR2 is SASEGT in the germline V gene. This CDR3 is 14 amino acids long. The V segment lost 5 bases and the J segment 5 bases; nucleotides outside the gene matches: 6. The CDR3 nucleotides are TGTGCCAGCAGTCAAAACAGGGGGCAGACTGAAGCTTTCTTT. Its translation: CASSQNRGQTEAFF.

This clonotype was seen at least ten times. The V and J genes are TRBV18 and TRBJ1-1; D perhaps matches TRBD1 (6 bases). There are 15 residues in the CDR3. The germline CDR1 and CDR2 sequences are KGHSH and LQKENI. Trimming shortened V by 1 base and J by 4 bases, and 13 bases separated the two germline ends. CDR3 sequence (DNA): TGTGCCAGCTCACCACGCGCAGGGGTCGGCACTGAAGCTTTCTTT. Its protein is CASSPRAGVGTEAFF.